The 10 T cell receptor beta chains in this list originate from one sample, sequenced in a study of blood T cell repertoires in COVID-19. Using immunoSEQ multiplex PCR, the repertoire was profiled, and TCRdb retains in-frame clones only, with some absent. The table shows about 74,000 clones, with approximately 90% occurring only once. Sequenced material: peripheral blood. The origin of the receptors is a woman aged 55-75 years with active COVID-19.

As DNA, the CDR3 is TGCGCCAGCAAGATTCCGGGGGGTGAAAAACTGTTTTTT. This sequence encodes CASKIPGGEKLFF. The gene calls are TRBV5-1 and TRBJ1-4; possibly TRBD1 for D (5 bases). V shed 6 bases and J shed 7 bases, with 13 bases lying between them. The CDR3 totals 13 residues. Germline V gene lookup returns CDR1 SGHRS and CDR2 YFSETQ.

This chain connects TRBV6-5 to TRBJ2-6; D ambiguous. Germline V gene lookup returns CDR1 MNHEY and CDR2 SVGAGI. V shed 5 bases and J shed 1 base, with 9 bases lying between them. CDR3 length: 15 amino acids. CDR3 sequence reads: CASSPRTSGANVLTF. The CDR3 nucleotides are TGTGCCAGCAGTCCCCGCACTTCTGGGGCCAACGTCCTGACTTTC.

The rearrangement links TRBV5-8 to TRBJ1-2; a weak D match, TRBD1 (6 bases). This CDR3 region has 17 residues. The germline gives CDR1 SGHTS, CDR2 YDEGEE. V was clipped by 3 bases and J by 2 bases, with 20 bases between them. This CDR3 reads CASSSMDSPAANYGYTF. The CDR3 region has the DNA TGTGCCAGCAGCTCGATGGACAGCCCGGCAGCCAACTATGGCTACACCTTC. Variable domain in full (rest from reference TRBV5-8 and TRBJ1-2): EAGVTQSPTHLIKTRGQQATLRCSPISGHTSVYWYQQALGLGLQFLLWYDEGEERNRGNFPPRFSGRQFPNYSSELNVNALELEDSALYLCASSSMDSPAANYGYTFGSGTRLTVV.

The gene calls are TRBV5-1 and TRBJ1-2, with D possibly being TRBD1 (5 bases). The germline V gene encodes CDR1 SGHRS and CDR2 YFSETQ. Trimming took off 3 bases at V and 3 bases at J, with 12 bases between the two ends. The CDR3 has 14 amino acids. The CDR3: CASSSTGGYYGYTF. CDR3 nucleotides: TGCGCCAGCAGCTCAACAGGTGGCTACTATGGCTACACCTTC. Variable domain in full (rest from reference TRBV5-1 and TRBJ1-2): KAGVTQTPRYLIKTRGQQVTLSCSPISGHRSVSWYQQTPGQGLQFLFEYFSETQRNKGNFPGRFSGRQFSNSRSEMNVSTLELGDSALYLCASSSTGGYYGYTFGSGTRLTVV.

The gene calls are TRBV3-1 (or the pseudogene TRBV3-2) and TRBJ2-2; D unresolved. From germline, CDR1 is LGHDT and CDR2 YNNKEL (reference sequence). V gave up 1 base and J gave up 5 bases, with 8 bases separating them. This CDR3 region has 14 residues. CDR3 DNA: TGTGCCAGCAGCCAAGTCCGTCTAACCGGGGAGCTGTTTTTT. Its protein is CASSQVRLTGELFF.

The chain combines TRBV3-1 (or the pseudogene TRBV3-2) with TRBJ2-7; unclear D gene. CDR3 size: 13 residues. Germline values: CDR1 LGHDT, CDR2 YNNKEL (reference sequence). Trimming stripped 4 bases from V and 2 bases from J, with 9 bases between. The CDR3 here is CASSLSQTYEQYF. The DNA for the CDR3 is TGTGCCAGCAGCCTATCCCAGACCTACGAGCAGTACTTC.

The rearrangement joins TRBV4-1 to TRBJ1-2; TRBD1 might be the D (6 bases). CDR1 and CDR2 (germline): MGHRA, YSYEKL. The CDR3 spans 16 residues. Trimming removed 4 bases at V and 5 bases at J, with 20 bases between. The CDR3 bases are TGCGCCAGCAGCCTCCGGGGGGGCGCTTATGGATATGGCTACACCTTC. Amino acid sequence: CASSLRGGAYGYGYTF.

The chain uses TRBV28 and TRBJ1-5, with TRBD1 identical over 9 bases. J was trimmed by 1 base and V by 2 bases; bases with no gene match: 3. The CDR3 loop spans 16 amino acids. Germline V CDR1 and CDR2: MDHEN, SYDVKM. CDR3 loop: CASSLGTGPSNQPQHF. In DNA, the CDR3 is TGTGCCAGCAGTTTAGGGACAGGGCCGAGCAATCAGCCCCAGCATTTT.

The chain carries TRBV11-2 and TRBJ1-1; TRBD1 is a possible D gene (5 bases). V was trimmed by 5 bases and J by 1 base, leaving 14 bases between them. Looked up from germline, CDR1 is SGHAT and CDR2 is FQNNGV. This CDR3 has 15 amino acids. DNA for the CDR3: TGTGCCAGCAGCCCCTGGCGGGGGGGGAACACTGAAGCTTTCTTT. It is translated as CASSPWRGGNTEAFF.

This clone came up a few times. The chain couples TRBV6-5 to TRBJ2-7; a possible D gene is TRBD1 (5 bases). Germline assignment: CDR1 MNHEY and CDR2 SVGAGI. V lost 6 bases, J lost 1 base, and 10 bases lay in between. The CDR3 runs to 13 residues. CDR3 coding DNA: TGTGCCAGCAGAGAGACAGAGTCCTACGAGCAGTACTTC. Amino acids: CASRETESYEQYF.